This T cell receptor (beta chain) came from a study of T-cell memory formation after mild COVID-19. At the level of the study: In these data, TCR clusters were largely donor specific.

General study points: Clones that contracted from day 15 to 85 were balanced CD4/CD8, while later expanders leaned CD4+.

MiXCR, run by TCRdb on the 5' RACE reads, gives a single entry per CDR3 protein. This sample carries about 250,000 distinct CDR3 sequences, 15% of them seen once, and the ten largest clones take under 2.5%. With regard to this clonotype: What it binds is not known.

The TCR was taken from an adult woman who had mild COVID-19 (a few samples of this study predate the infection). Cell type and time point are not known. Input material: PBMCs or a T cell subset sorted from them (not recorded which).

The CDR3 nucleotides are TGTGCCAGCAGTTACCGTGCCCTCGCTAGGGGGACTGAAGCTTTCTTT. This encodes CASSYRALARGTEAFF. The chain couples TRBV6-5 to TRBJ1-1, with D perhaps TRBD1 (6 bases). The germline V and J ends were trimmed by 2 bases and 5 bases, with 18 bases remaining between them. CDR1 and CDR2 (germline): MNHEY, SVGAGI. The length of the CDR3 is 16 residues.